This T cell receptor (beta chain) is drawn from a study of cytomegalovirus exposure and HLA in healthy donors (dated by TCRdb to between 2016 and 2019). For the study in its entirety: An earlier analysis of some 500 of the donors reported approximately 270 Gb of sequence data and 120 million or so unique TCR beta sequences from 150 million to 200 million T cells. An early release that covered roughly 600 HLA-typed donors contained about 300 gigabases of sequencing data and about 84 million unique TCR sequences. Of the approximately 400 genotyped donors, less than 90% were placed in the genetic ancestry cluster associated with self-reported Caucasian donors. The aim of the study was to test whether cataloging public T cell receptors could identify signatures of past pathogen exposure. The study used immunosequencing to profile the T cell repertoires of about 670 subjects and linked those repertoires to cytomegalovirus serostatus. Along with the approximately 700-subject first cohort, a separate validation cohort of over a hundred different subjects was used. High-throughput TCR immunosequencing, statistical association of individual TCRs with disease status, and machine learning were combined to predict cytomegalovirus infection status. A later analysis re-analyzed previously published TCR beta repertoires from 666 donors and added high-resolution HLA genotyping to study TCR occurrence patterns. In the later analysis, no new phenotypic data were used to find candidate immune exposures; instead, reliance was placed on TCR beta sequences and their occurrence across donors. An earlier analysis of 500 to 650 of the donors applied high-throughput TCR beta sequencing to assess whether each TCR beta V gene segment acted as functional or pseudogenic. Alongside the repertoire data, information on donor age, sex, ethnicity and CMV serostatus was compiled. In a later genetic analysis, genome-wide SNP genotypes for about 65% of the 666 donors were used, and that subset was treated as a discovery cohort. Every discovery cohort repertoire had been produced on one sequencing platform. HLA typing covered class I and class II loci at four-digit resolution. The number of donors typed differed by locus, with roughly 620-630 for A, B, C, DRB1 and DQB1, more than 500 for DQA1, 600 to 610 for DPA1, and roughly 450 for DPB1. Roughly five DR-DQ haplotypes were handled as single units for association and clustering, since linkage in the cohort was strong. Among around 400 genotyped donors of the cohort, an average of approximately 220,000 unique TCR beta nucleotide sequences was sequenced per donor, of which 15% to 20% were non-productive.

The library was prepared using the immunoSEQ multiplex PCR assay. The multiplex PCR relied on a mix of 60 forward primers for TCR Vbeta segments and 13 reverse primers for TCR Jbeta segments. The CDR3 region of rearranged TCR beta genes was amplified from genomic DNA by a multiplex PCR assay. The Illumina HiSeq System was used to sequence the amplified TCR beta libraries as 87-base-pair reads. The paper's data handling went like this. A later analysis tallied 75 million to 85 million unique TCR beta chains across the approximately 670 repertoires, and about 12 million of those chains were shared by two or more donors. Raw reads were error-corrected and collapsed into unique sequences with a nearest-neighbor algorithm that merged closely related sequences to remove PCR and sequencing errors. Alignment of CDR3 sequences to IMGT reference sequences was used to assign V, D and J gene segments. For a sequence to be retained, a match of at least six nucleotides was required to both a V gene segment and a J gene segment. Rearrangements were called productive when the CDR3 lacked stop codons and stayed in frame with V and J; all others were non-productive. CDR3 was defined according to IMGT convention as the region running from the second conserved V-encoded cysteine to the conserved J-encoded phenylalanine. The earlier analysis of fewer than 750 of the donors excluded sequences that lacked an unambiguous match to a single V gene segment. An earlier analysis of fewer than 650 of the donors classified V segments as functional when productive rearrangements were above 56.7% and as segregating when the standard deviation between donors was above 5%. A statistical classification framework was built for diagnosing cytomegalovirus status from the catalog of TCR beta chain sequences. In a later analysis, TCR nucleotide sequences were compared against IMGT/GENE-DB human TR gene sequences so that V and J genes could be assigned. In a later analysis, CDR3 sequences and most-parsimonious VDJ recombination scenarios were assigned using the TCRdist pipeline. In a later analysis, each TCR beta chain was defined by its CDR3 amino acid sequence together with its V-gene family, and reads lacking a unique V-gene family were excluded. In a later analysis, around 650 highly shared, low-generation-probability nucleotide sequences were removed to address suspected cross-contamination and a sequencing artifact. In a later analysis, a clonal expansion index for each public chain was calculated from normalized within-repertoire ranks of inferred template counts. In a later analysis, generation probabilities were computed using a VDJ recombination model fitted to out-of-frame rearrangements, and the results were checked against IGoR. Hypergeometric tests were used in a later analysis to score TCR-TCR, TCR-HLA and TCR-CMV co-occurrence, with a repertoire-size bias correction applied to the TCR pairs. False discovery rates were estimated in a later analysis by permuting HLA or CMV assignments 20 times. In a later analysis, co-occurring TCRs were grouped using DBSCAN, with TCRdist sequence similarity added in when clustering inside HLA-allele-positive subsets. For co-occurrence clustering, repertoires with fewer than 30,000 or more than 120,000 public chains were excluded, along with four or five repertoires with anomalous nucleotide sharing. TCRdb took this table from immuneACCESS and kept in-frame rearrangements with V and J called. Such tables lack part of the clones; where checked against another copy, unresolved V genes explain under half of the gap, and the rest is unexplained. V and J calls and clone size come straight from that table; D and trimming were deduced from the DNA. The sample table records some 190,000 clones; around 87% of these occur just once. The ten largest make up approximately 1.7% of the sample.

The cohort comprised fewer than 750 healthy bone marrow donors. At the time of sampling, all cohort members were nominally healthy, though unrecorded immune exposures were likely present. The donor tested CMV seronegative and was one of the 352 seronegative cohort members. A peripheral blood sample was collected from each donor, and TCR beta sequencing was performed on peripheral blood mononuclear cells. Genomic DNA was extracted from the blood cell samples with the Qiagen DNeasy Blood Extraction Kit. V is cut by 1 base and J by 5 bases, and the space between the germline ends is 8 bases. Its CDR3 holds 13 amino acids, cysteine through phenylalanine. Only the CDR3 region is kept as DNA, spanning 39 bases read in frame from base 1. Via the germline V gene (reference sequence), CDR1 is SEHNR and CDR2 FQNEAQ. Study-level results and caveats: Because HLA typing was unavailable for some donors at each locus, only the typed subset was used in association tests. Specific HLA alleles were associated with roughly 16,000 TCR beta sequences at a false discovery rate of 0.05 in a later analysis. According to the authors, the approach could potentially be generalized to other disease states and immunological phenotypes. Roughly uniform sequencing depth across donors was assumed in presence/absence analyses, although this assumption may not hold. Across donors, most TCR sequences were observed very rarely, whereas some public TCRs were present in many individuals. According to a later analysis, TCR association rates differed among HLA loci, with DRB1 alleles showing the most associated TCRs and HLA-C alleles showing the fewest. According to a later genetic analysis, donors in an Asian-associated ancestry cluster had fewer N-insertions in productive TCRs than the roughly 700-donor mean. In vitro tests confirmed that a few of the cytomegalovirus-associated TCR beta chains recognize cytomegalovirus antigens. The sequencing pipeline was judged likely to have produced a cluster of highly shared sequence variants as a technical artifact. Correlated functional status among segregating V segments might be attributable to linkage disequilibrium, but an unknown experimental factor could not be ruled out. A further reported finding was that TCR beta sequences accurately predicted the HLA-A and HLA-B alleles for most subjects in the first cohort. Some IMGT-functional V segments, including TRBV6-2 and TRBV6-3, could not be told apart with the 87-base-pair reads, so those segments were excluded. For the cohort, immune exposure information was limited to CMV serostatus. In a later genetic analysis, a missense DCLRE1C variant was associated with V-gene and J-gene trimming of TCR beta chains, and the association was replicated in an independent cohort. According to a later analysis, most CMV-associated TCR beta chains appeared to be HLA-restricted, and the HLA associations seemed to be driven largely by CMV exposure. The classifier was reported to diagnose cytomegalovirus status with high specificity and sensitivity in both the original and validation cohorts. In a later analysis, HLA-associated TCR beta chains were found to be more clonally expanded and to have lower generation probabilities than equally common non-associated chains. The cohort was sequenced for TCR beta chains only, and without alpha or paired-chain data the features that could be detected were limited. According to a later analysis, parvovirus B19, influenza, CMV and Epstein-Barr virus appeared linked to several top co-occurrence clusters. The study gave a list of more than 150 TCR beta chains associated with cytomegalovirus. In an earlier analysis of fewer than 750 of the donors, most TCR beta V segments were observed in productive rearrangements about 87% or about 30% of the time, broadly matching IMGT annotations. When HLA alleles, especially DR and DQ, strongly co-occurred, TCR associations were difficult to assign to individual alleles. Because counts were too low, about 18 rarely observed V segments, including chromosome 9 orphons, were left out of the earlier analysis of 500 to 650 of the donors.

A remark on this clone: Its antigen is still unknown. No clone much larger than this one lies a single base away; base qualities are absent.

The chain is made from TRBV7-9 and TRBJ2-5; TRBD2 is a weak D gene call, 5 bases matching. The TCR sequence derives from a woman aged 18-30 years in good health and CMV-seronegative. Sample: PBMCs. The bases are TGTGCCAGCAGCTTAGAGACGGGGGAGACCCAGTACTTC. Translated, it reads CASSLETGETQYF.